Each of the 27 T cell receptor beta chains below was sequenced from the same sample in a study of CD4 T cells in relation to SARS-CoV-2 and coronaviruses. Their recognized antigens are unknown. Assay: immunoSEQ multiplex PCR; the TCRdb copy retains only in-frame clones and omits some. The table has around 40,000 clones, 84% seen once; the top ten hold less than 1.5%. The sample comprised naive CD4+ T cells from PBMCs, cultured in vitro. The sample's subset: naive CD4+ T cells isolated by negative enrichment. The receptors come from an adult with COVID-19.

There are a few counts of this clone. V usage is TRBV3-1 (or the pseudogene TRBV3-2) and J usage is TRBJ2-3; D remains ambiguous. Germline lookup yields CDR1 LGHDT and CDR2 YNNKEL (reference sequence). The CDR3 extends over 12 amino acids. Trimming shortened V by 4 bases and J by 2 bases, and 4 bases separated the two germline ends. The CDR3 loop is CASSLDTDTQYF. DNA of the CDR3: TGTGCCAGCAGCCTAGACACAGATACGCAGTATTTT.

This chain's CDR3 is CASSQESALSTQYF. The DNA of the CDR3 is TGTGCCAGCAGCCAAGAATCAGCTCTCTCAACGCAGTATTTT. The chain couples TRBV3-1 (or the pseudogene TRBV3-2) to TRBJ2-3; D gene ambiguous. Germline CDR1 is LGHDT and CDR2 is YNNKEL (reference sequence). Trimming cost V 0 bases and J 9 bases, with 13 bases left between them. The CDR3 extends over 14 amino acids.

The V gene is TRBV19, the J gene TRBJ1-3, with no clear D. V lost 0 bases, J lost 1 base, and 10 bases lay in between. The CDR3 spans 16 residues. CDR1 LNHDA and CDR2 SQIVND come from the germline V gene (reference sequence). The CDR3 bases are TGTGCCAGTAGTATAGAGGCCACCATATCTGGAAACACCATATATTTT. Its protein product is CASSIEATISGNTIYF.

The chain combines TRBV5-1 with TRBJ2-5; 10 bases are shared with TRBD1. The CDR3 contains 15 residues. The germline gives CDR1 SGHRS, CDR2 YFSETQ. The V gene end was trimmed by 2 bases and the J gene end by 3 bases; junction bases not matched to a gene: 4. The CDR3 is CASSLRDRGEETQYF. DNA for the CDR3: TGCGCCAGCAGCTTACGGGACAGGGGAGAAGAGACCCAGTACTTC.

This clone has a single count. The chain is built from TRBV30 and TRBJ2-1; 12 bases map to TRBD2. CDR1 GTSNPN and CDR2 SVGIG come from the germline V gene (reference sequence). This CDR3 contains 18 residues. The V segment lost 1 base and the J segment 1 base; nucleotides outside the gene matches: 8. The CDR3 DNA is TGTGCCTGGAGTGGGCTAGCGGGAGGGCCGAAATCCTACAATGAGCAGTTCTTC. Amino acids: CAWSGLAGGPKSYNEQFF.

V is TRBV7-9 and J is TRBJ1-2; 8 nucleotides line up with TRBD1. The CDR3 extends over 15 amino acids. Germline lookup yields CDR1 SEHNR and CDR2 FQNEAQ (reference sequence). Germline trimming cut 4 bases from V and 3 bases from J; bases unmatched to any gene: 7. This CDR3 is CASSSQGAGYYGYTF. The DNA for the CDR3 is TGTGCCAGCAGCTCTCAGGGGGCCGGGTACTATGGCTACACCTTC.

This chain uses TRBV5-1 with TRBJ2-7; unclear D gene. V was pared by 4 bases and J by 7 bases, with 27 bases between. Germline-derived CDR1 and CDR2 are SGHRS and YFSETQ. This CDR3 region has 17 residues. For the CDR3, the DNA is TGCGCCAGCAGCAACGCACTCCTCGGCGGCCCCACTCTTGAGCAGTACTTC. It yields the protein CASSNALLGGPTLEQYF.

This clone was found once. This chain joins TRBV27 and TRBJ2-7; D may be TRBD1 (6 bases). Germline assignment: CDR1 MNHEY and CDR2 SMNVEV (reference sequence). The V gene lost 5 bases and the J gene lost 3 bases, with 32 bases spanning the gap. The CDR3 contains 20 residues. The DNA of the CDR3 is TGTGCCAGCAGTCTATTTCCACCACCCAGCATACAGGGAACCTACTACGAGCAGTACTTC. This encodes CASSLFPPPSIQGTYYEQYF.

The chain is built from TRBV5-4 and TRBJ2-7; 10 bases line up with TRBD2. This CDR3 comprises 14 residues. Germline CDR1 is SGHNT and CDR2 is YYREEE (reference sequence). Trimming cost V 5 bases and J 4 bases; bases outside gene matches: 6. CDR3 sequence: CASSLAGVRYEQYF. The CDR3 DNA reads TGTGCCAGCAGTCTAGCGGGAGTTAGGTACGAGCAGTACTTC.

This rearrangement joins TRBV5-1 to TRBJ1-5, with 9 nucleotides matching TRBD1. V lost 0 bases to trimming and J lost 7 bases; unmatched junction nucleotides: 8. This CDR3 region has 16 residues. Germline CDR1 is SGHRS and CDR2 is YFSETQ. The CDR3: CASSLVPGQGGQPQHF. For the CDR3, the DNA is TGCGCCAGCAGCTTGGTCCCGGGACAGGGAGGGCAGCCCCAGCATTTT.

The rearrangement joins TRBV11-2 to TRBJ1-6; 7 bases agree with TRBD1. The CDR3 contains 15 residues. In germline, CDR1 is SGHAT, CDR2 FQNNGV. Trimming at V came to 5 bases and at J to 8 bases, leaving 9 bases not matched to a gene. The CDR3 loop is CASSPGDRVDSPLHF. In DNA, the CDR3 is TGTGCCAGCAGCCCGGGAGACAGGGTTGATTCACCCCTCCACTTT.

Of note for this clone: It is unclear where the CDR3 begins or ends on the DNA, so no DNA is shown, and the CDR3 is as TCRdb lists it. The CDR3 reads CASILGQNTGELFF. This chain uses TRBV28 with TRBJ2-2; the DNA was not used to check the table's D call, TRBD1. Germline lookup yields CDR1 MDHEN and CDR2 SYDVKM. Counting both end residues, the CDR3 totals 14 amino acids.

This clone was recorded a few times. The V and J genes are TRBV25-1 and TRBJ1-4; no clear D. V was cut by 6 bases and J by 6 bases, with 11 bases left in between. The CDR3 runs to 13 residues. Germline loops: CDR1 MGHDK, CDR2 SYGVNS. Here the CDR3 reads CASRLGRDEKLFF. The CDR3 DNA reads as TGTGCCAGCAGACTTGGGCGGGATGAAAAACTGTTTTTT.

The rearrangement joins TRBV15 to TRBJ2-1, with D possibly matching TRBD1 (5 bases). The V gene lost 1 base and the J gene lost 0 bases, with 7 bases spanning the gap. CDR3 length equals 15 residues. The germline gives CDR1 LNHNV, CDR2 YYDKDF (reference sequence). CDR3 sequence reads: CATSRGGHSYNEQFF. DNA for the CDR3: TGTGCCACCAGCAGAGGAGGACACTCCTACAATGAGCAGTTCTTC. Full variable domain (rest looked up from reference TRBV15 and TRBJ2-1): DAMVIQNPRYQVTQFGKPVTLSCSQTLNHNVMYWYQQKSSQAPKLLFHYYDKDFNNEADTPDNFQSRRPNTSFCFLDIRSPGLGDTAMYLCATSRGGHSYNEQFFGPGTRLTVL.

This clone was counted only a few times. V usage is TRBV28 and J usage is TRBJ2-7, with 9 nucleotides matching TRBD2. Germline trimming cut 7 bases from V and 4 bases from J; bases unmatched to any gene: 5. The CDR3 has 13 amino acids. The V gene's germline CDR1 is MDHEN and CDR2 SYDVKM. The DNA for the CDR3 is TGTGCCAGCACGACTAGCGGTTTTTACGAGCAGTACTTC. Translation: CASTTSGFYEQYF.

The chain employs TRBV6-2 or TRBV6-3 and TRBJ2-3, with 8 bases matching TRBD2. J was trimmed by 0 bases and V by 2 bases; bases with no gene match: 10. The CDR3 runs 18 residues. Germline CDR1 is MNHEY and CDR2 is SVGEGT. The CDR3 DNA is TGTGCCAGCAGTTACCGCGCGGGAGGTCTTAGGAGCACAGATACGCAGTATTTT. Encoded protein: CASSYRAGGLRSTDTQYF.

The rearrangement uses TRBV28 and TRBJ2-7; possible D gene TRBD1, 5 bases. Germline V CDR1 and CDR2: MDHEN, SYDVKM. The CDR3 length is 11 residues. V lost 6 bases, J lost 6 bases, and 9 bases lay in between. CDR3 loop: CASRDTGEQYF. DNA of the CDR3: TGTGCCAGCAGGGATACAGGCGAGCAGTACTTC.

This clone was detected a few times. The V call is TRBV7-9, the J call TRBJ2-1; D is undetermined. The length of the CDR3 is 16 residues. Germline V lookup: CDR1 SEHNR, CDR2 FQNEAQ (reference sequence). Trimming removed 5 bases at V and 2 bases at J, with 16 bases between. The CDR3 DNA is TGTGCCAGCAGCCAAATAGGCGACCTGACCTACAATGAGCAGTTCTTC. Residues: CASSQIGDLTYNEQFF. Using reference TRBV7-9 and TRBJ2-1 for the parts outside the CDR3, the full variable domain is DTGVSQNPRHKITKRGQNVTFRCDPISEHNRLYWYRQTLGQGPEFLTYFQNEAQLEKSRLLSDRFSAERPKGSFSTLEIQRTEQGDSAMYLCASSQIGDLTYNEQFFGPGTRLTVL.

This rearrangement joins TRBV7-9 to TRBJ2-7; no clear D gene. The germline CDR1 and CDR2 sequences are SEHNR and FQNEAQ (reference sequence). Trimming stripped 3 bases from V and 0 bases from J, with 6 bases between. CDR3 length equals 13 residues. In DNA form, the CDR3 reads TGTGCCAGCAGCTTCAGTAACTCCTACGAGCAGTACTTC. Protein: CASSFSNSYEQYF.

V is TRBV6-5 and J is TRBJ1-6, with 7 positions matching TRBD1. V trimming: 6 bases; J trimming: 9 bases; junction bases outside the gene matches: 14. This CDR3 is 16 amino acids long. Germline V gives CDR1 MNHEY, CDR2 SVGAGI. CDR3 bases: TGTGCCAGCAGCTACAAACCCCAGGGGGAAGGTTCACCCCTCCACTTT. It specifies CASSYKPQGEGSPLHF.

The chain combines TRBV29-1 with TRBJ1-1; the D gene is possibly TRBD1 (6 bases). The V end lost 3 bases, the J end lost 5 bases, and 13 bases lay between the germline ends. This CDR3 comprises 13 residues. From germline, CDR1 is SQVTM and CDR2 ANQGSEA. The CDR3 nucleotides read TGCAGCGTTGACGGGGGGCAGGGGACTGAAGCTTTCTTT. Its protein product is CSVDGGQGTEAFF. Together with reference TRBV29-1 and TRBJ1-1, the CDR3 gives the full variable domain: SAVISQKPSRDICQRGTSLTIQCQVDSQVTMMFWYRQQPGQSLTLIATANQGSEATYESGFVIDKFPISRPNLTFSTLTVSNMSPEDSSIYLCSVDGGQGTEAFFGQGTRLTVV.

The J gene is TRBJ2-1, the V gene TRBV19, with TRBD2 matching over 7 bases. Unmatched junction bases numbered 12, after V lost 6 bases and J lost 7 bases. This CDR3 contains 15 residues. Germline assignment: CDR1 LNHDA and CDR2 SQIVND (reference sequence). The CDR3 DNA reads as TGTGCCAGTAGCTCACTCAGCGGGGTACAGAATGAGCAGTTCTTC. It specifies CASSSLSGVQNEQFF.

This rearrangement joins TRBV5-1 to TRBJ2-1; 10 nucleotides align to TRBD2. This CDR3 has 16 residues. Germline CDR1 reads SGHRS; CDR2 reads YFSETQ. With V trimmed by 0 bases and J by 0 bases, 0 bases remained unmatched. As DNA, the CDR3 is TGCGCCAGCAGCTTGGGGACTAGCGGCTCCTACAATGAGCAGTTCTTC. Translated, it gives CASSLGTSGSYNEQFF. The full variable domain, its missing parts supplied by reference TRBV5-1 and TRBJ2-1, is KAGVTQTPRYLIKTRGQQVTLSCSPISGHRSVSWYQQTPGQGLQFLFEYFSETQRNKGNFPGRFSGRQFSNSRSEMNVSTLELGDSALYLCASSLGTSGSYNEQFFGPGTRLTVL.

This chain uses TRBV2 with TRBJ1-1; no clear D. The ends were cut back, 4 bases at V and 0 bases at J, with 9 bases in the middle. The CDR3 has 14 amino acids. Germline-derived CDR1 and CDR2 are SNHLY and FYNNEI. The CDR3 region is CASSAGGMNTEAFF. The CDR3 bases are TGTGCCAGCAGTGCCGGTGGAATGAACACTGAAGCTTTCTTT.

CDR3 DNA sequence: TGTGCCAGCAGTGGGCCCGGGGCCCAGTACTTC. Amino acid sequence: CASSGPGAQYF. This sequence joins TRBV12-3 or TRBV12-4 and TRBJ2-5; D possibly corresponds to TRBD2 (5 bases). V lost 5 bases and J lost 9, with 10 bases in between. CDR3 length equals 11 residues.

The CDR3 protein is CSETSYNEQFF. As DNA, the CDR3 is TGCAGCGAGACTAGCTACAATGAGCAGTTCTTC. The chain joins TRBV29-1 to TRBJ2-1; tentatively, D is TRBD2 (6 bases). The CDR3 is 11 residues long. From germline, CDR1 is SQVTM and CDR2 ANQGSEA. Trimming left V 7 bases short and J 3 bases short, with 7 bases between.

As concerns this clone: The junction and the germline gene differ at one end; a read error may be behind it. This chain connects TRBV7-7 to TRBJ2-2, with 7 positions matching TRBD1. CDR3 length: 16 amino acids. The germline V gene encodes CDR1 SSHAT and CDR2 FNYEAQ (reference sequence). The CDR3 loop reads CASSRVGTADMGELFF. The CDR3 coding sequence is TGTGCTAGCAGCCGAGTGGGGACAGCGGATATGGGGGAGCTGTTTTTT.